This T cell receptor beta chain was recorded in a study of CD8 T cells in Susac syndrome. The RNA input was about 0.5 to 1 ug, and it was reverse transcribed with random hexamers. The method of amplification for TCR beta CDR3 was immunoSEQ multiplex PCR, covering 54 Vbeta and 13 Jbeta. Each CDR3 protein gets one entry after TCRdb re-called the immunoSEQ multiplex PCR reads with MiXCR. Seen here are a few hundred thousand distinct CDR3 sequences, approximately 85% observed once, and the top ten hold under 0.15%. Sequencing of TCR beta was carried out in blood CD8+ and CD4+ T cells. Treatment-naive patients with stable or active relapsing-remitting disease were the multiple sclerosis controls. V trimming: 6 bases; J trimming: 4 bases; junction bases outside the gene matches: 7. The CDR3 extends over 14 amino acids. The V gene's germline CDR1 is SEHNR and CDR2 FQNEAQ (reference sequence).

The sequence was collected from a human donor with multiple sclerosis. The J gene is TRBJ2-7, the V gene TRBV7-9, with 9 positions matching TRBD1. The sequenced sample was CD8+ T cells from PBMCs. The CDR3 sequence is CASSPGTGIYEQYF. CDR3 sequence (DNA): TGTGCCAGCAGTCCCGGGACAGGGATATACGAGCAGTACTTC.